This section outlines one T cell receptor (beta chain) sequence together with its context. Its target is unknown. These data are taken from a study of cytomegalovirus exposure and HLA in healthy donors. Findings and caveats of the study: The study flagged roughly 160 TCR beta chains as cytomegalovirus-associated.

The CDR3 has 16 amino acids. Looked up from germline, CDR1 is MGHRA and CDR2 is YSYEKL. Deletions cut 1 base from V and 7 bases from J, with 14 bases between. The approximately 120-subject validation cohort, separate from the 666-subject first cohort, included the donors. TCRdb's copy holds only in-frame clones and misses some; the assay was immunoSEQ multiplex PCR. The repertoire consists of roughly 150,000 clones, with approximately 80% occurring once and the leading ten covering around 2%. The V and J genes are TRBV4-1 and TRBJ1-6, with D maybe TRBD1 (6 bases). This receptor was taken from a young man in good health and CMV-seropositive. Sequenced sample: PBMCs. Written as DNA, the CDR3 is TGCGCCAGCAGCCAAGTTCCGACAGGAGAGAATTCACCCCTCCACTTT. Protein: CASSQVPTGENSPLHF.